The sequence of this TCR beta chain was determined in a study of shared clonotypes between healthy human individuals. Recent vaccinations or acute infections were absent in the healthy HIV-negative adult donors. Assay used: immunoSEQ multiplex PCR; TCRdb lists only in-frame clones, some missing. The data show under 650,000 clones, approximately 95% seen once. The CDR3 is 14 amino acids. CDR1 and CDR2 from the germline V gene are WNHNN and SYGVQD (reference sequence). Trimming removed 6 bases from V and 3 bases from J; junction bases left unmatched: 7. The chain couples TRBV10-1 to TRBJ2-5; 7 bases are shared with TRBD1. Sample: naive CD4+ T cells sorted from blood. As to subset: CD45RA+ positively selected. The receptor comes from a woman aged 30 to 39 in good health. DNA for the CDR3: TGCGCCAGCAGCGAGACGGGGACAGAAGAGACCCAGTACTTC. This translates into CASSETGTEETQYF.